What follows are 9 T cell receptor beta chains derived from one specimen sequenced in a study of CD8+CD57+ T cells in acquired aplastic anemia. In patients chosen for sequencing, flow cytometry had shown CD8+CD57+ cell expansion. Genomic DNA constituted the template upon which TCR beta VDJ and CDR3 profiling was performed. TCRdb fed the reads into MiXCR, producing one record per CDR3 protein. The sample shows 89,000 or so distinct CDR3 sequences, roughly two thirds of them seen only once. Sequencing was done on a sample of sorted CD4+, CD8+, or CD8+CD57+ T cells (not recorded which) from PBMCs. The source of these receptors is a human donor with aplastic anemia.

The rearrangement uses TRBV29-1 and TRBJ2-2; D remains unclear. Per germline, CDR1 SQVTM and CDR2 ANQGSEA. Trimming stripped 0 bases from V and 9 bases from J, with 5 bases between. The length of the CDR3 is 11 residues. CDR3 sequence: CSVEDSRELFF. In DNA, the CDR3 is TGCAGCGTTGAAGATTCCCGGGAGCTGTTTTTT.

This chain joins TRBV2 and TRBJ1-1; no clear D gene. The germline V gene has CDR1 SNHLY and CDR2 FYNNEI. Trimming stripped 2 bases from V and 7 bases from J, with 14 bases between. CDR3 length equals 14 residues. CDR3: CASSERSTRREAFF. CDR3 in DNA: TGTGCCAGCAGTGAACGCAGCACCAGGCGTGAAGCTTTCTTT.

In its sample, this clonotype was seen many times. V and J are TRBV5-5 and TRBJ2-3; 7 nucleotides agree with TRBD2. V lost 4 bases to trimming and J lost 2 bases; unmatched junction nucleotides: 13. The germline V gene has CDR1 SGHKS and CDR2 YYEKEE (reference sequence). The CDR3 is 17 residues long. CDR3 bases: TGTGCCAGCAGCGTTATCATTAGCGGGTACGCCACAGATACGCAGTATTTT. Translation: CASSVIISGYATDTQYF.

This chain joins TRBV5-8 and TRBJ1-5; 8 positions agree with TRBD1. The germline V gene encodes CDR1 SGHTS and CDR2 YDEGEE. The CDR3 totals 13 residues. Germline trimming cut 6 bases from V and 4 bases from J; bases unmatched to any gene: 3. CDR3 amino acids: CASIDRGNQPQHF. In nucleotides, the CDR3 is TGTGCCAGCATCGACAGGGGTAATCAGCCCCAGCATTTT.

This clonotype was picked up one time. Since a much larger clone is just one base distant, this may be a read error. The chain carries TRBV10-3 and TRBJ1-1; tentatively, D is TRBD1 (6 bases). Germline V CDR1 and CDR2: ENHRY, SYGVKD. This CDR3 is 14 amino acids long. The CDR3 spells CASSFSLGASEAFF. Here the CDR3 DNA reads TGTGCCAGCAGTTTTTCTCTGGGGGCAAGTGAAGCTTTCTTT.

The chain combines TRBV7-2 with TRBJ1-5, with D possibly being TRBD1 (6 bases). The V end was cut by 5 bases, the J end by 3 bases, with 14 bases between. CDR1 and CDR2 from the germline V gene are SGHTA and FQGNSA. The CDR3 extends over 15 amino acids. Written as DNA, the CDR3 is TGTACCAGCAGCGCTTACACAGGGACCAATCAGCCCCAGCATTTT. Translated: CTSSAYTGTNQPQHF.

This chain connects TRBV20-1 to TRBJ2-7; possible D gene TRBD1, 6 bases. This CDR3 has 13 residues. CDR1 and CDR2 from the germline V gene are DFQATT and SNEGSKA (reference sequence). V was pared by 6 bases and J by 4 bases, with 16 bases between. CDR3 DNA sequence: TGCAGTGCCGGGACACCCGAGGGGTACGAGCAGTACTTC. Translating gives CSAGTPEGYEQYF.

The V gene is TRBV19, the J gene TRBJ2-2, with 9 bases that match TRBD1. Germline CDR1 is LNHDA and CDR2 is SQIVND (reference sequence). Losses at the gene ends were 1 base for V and 4 bases for J; bases not matched to a gene: 1. This CDR3 spans 15 amino acids. CDR3 coding DNA: TGTGCCAGTAGTATAGGGGACAGGGTCACCGGGGAGCTGTTTTTT. Translation: CASSIGDRVTGELFF.

The sample holds many counts of this clonotype. The gene calls are TRBV7-9 and TRBJ2-2; D may correspond to TRBD1 or TRBD2 (6 bases each). Germline V gives CDR1 SEHNR, CDR2 FQNEAQ (reference sequence). V was pared by 5 bases and J by 6 bases, with 13 bases between. This CDR3 comprises 14 residues. Here the CDR3 reads CASSPVRGAGELFF. Here the CDR3 DNA reads TGTGCCAGCAGCCCTGTAAGGGGGGCCGGGGAGCTGTTTTTT.